One and the same sample provided the 10 T cell receptor beta chains below, sequenced in a study of cytomegalovirus exposure and HLA in healthy donors. It was with 60 Vbeta and 13 Jbeta primers that the PCR ran. Some clones are missing from TCRdb's copy, which holds only in-frame ones; the method was immunoSEQ multiplex PCR. The sample table includes fewer than 150,000 clones. Sequencing used PBMCs. Receptors originate from a man in his forties in good health and CMV-seronegative.

V gene TRBV19 combines with J gene TRBJ1-4; 8 bases are shared with TRBD1. Unmatched junction bases numbered 8, after V lost 5 bases and J lost 6 bases. Looked up from germline, CDR1 is LNHDA and CDR2 is SQIVND (reference sequence). There are 15 residues in the CDR3. The CDR3, as DNA: TGTGCCAGTAGTCCCAGCCAGGGGGCCGATGAAAAACTGTTTTTT. It translates to CASSPSQGADEKLFF. Supplemented by reference TRBV19 and TRBJ1-4, the full variable domain reads DGGITQSPKYLFRKEGQNVTLSCEQNLNHDAMYWYRQDPGQGLRLIYYSQIVNDFQKGDIAEGYSVSREKKESFPLTVTSAQKNPTAFYLCASSPSQGADEKLFFGSGTQLSVL.

J is TRBJ1-6 and V is TRBV5-6; D unclear. CDR3 length equals 14 residues. The germline gives CDR1 SGHDT, CDR2 YYEEEE. V dropped 3 bases and J dropped 7 bases, with 11 bases sitting between them. In DNA form, the CDR3 reads TGTGCCAGCAGCTCGAAGACAAGGAATTCACCCCTCCACTTT. It specifies CASSSKTRNSPLHF. Together with reference TRBV5-6 and TRBJ1-6, the CDR3 gives the full variable domain: DAGVTQSPTHLIKTRGQQVTLRCSPKSGHDTVSWYQQALGQGPQFIFQYYEEEERQRGNFPDRFSGHQFPNYSSELNVNALLLGDSALYLCASSSKTRNSPLHFGNGTRLTVT.

The V gene is TRBV29-1, the J gene TRBJ2-7; perhaps TRBD2 as D (5 bases). This CDR3 spans 13 amino acids. Trimming cost V 7 bases and J 4 bases, with 17 bases left between them. Looked up from germline, CDR1 is SQVTM and CDR2 is ANQGSEA. The CDR3 loop is CSAEGVGQYEQYF. For the CDR3, the DNA is TGCAGCGCCGAGGGCGTTGGGCAGTACGAGCAGTACTTC.

The rearrangement joins TRBV10-3 to TRBJ2-5; 10 positions agree with TRBD2. From germline, CDR1 is ENHRY and CDR2 SYGVKD. J lost 5 bases, V lost 8 bases, and 11 bases had no gene match. The CDR3 loop spans 15 amino acids. This chain's CDR3 is CAIGISGGARETQYF. The CDR3 bases are TGTGCCATCGGAATAAGCGGGGGGGCCCGGGAGACCCAGTACTTC.

V gene TRBV6-5 combines with J gene TRBJ1-2; 9 bases align to TRBD1. Germline assignment: CDR1 MNHEY and CDR2 SVGAGI. This CDR3 region has 15 residues. J gave up 5 bases and V 4 bases, and 8 bases lay outside the gene matches. The CDR3: CASSSLPGQGYGYTF. The CDR3 bases are TGTGCCAGCAGTTCTCTACCGGGACAGGGATATGGCTACACCTTC.

The chain couples TRBV7-3 to TRBJ2-3; D remains ambiguous. This CDR3 comprises 13 residues. Trimming cost V 2 bases and J 2 bases, with 5 bases left between them. Germline V gene sequence: CDR1 SGHTA, CDR2 FQGTGA. The CDR3 DNA sequence: TGTGCCAGCAGCTTAGCGGTCACAGATACGCAGTATTTT. It translates to CASSLAVTDTQYF.

This chain connects TRBV9 to TRBJ1-5; D might be TRBD1 (5 bases). V was clipped by 4 bases and J by 4 bases, with 12 bases between them. Germline lookup yields CDR1 SGDLS and CDR2 YYNGEE. The CDR3 has 14 residues. Here the CDR3 DNA reads TGTGCCAGCAGCCTCGGACAAGATAATCAGCCCCAGCATTTT. Encoded protein: CASSLGQDNQPQHF.

This rearrangement joins TRBV18 to TRBJ2-1; a possible D gene is TRBD1 (6 bases). Trimming pared 0 bases from V and 0 bases from J, leaving 9 bases between. Germline values: CDR1 KGHSH, CDR2 LQKENI. The CDR3 is 16 residues long. The CDR3 sequence: CASSPPGASSYNEQFF. The CDR3 nucleotides read TGTGCCAGCTCACCACCGGGGGCCAGCTCCTACAATGAGCAGTTCTTC.

The chain links TRBV19 to TRBJ2-7, with 11 bases fitting TRBD1. Germline CDR1 is LNHDA and CDR2 is SQIVND (reference sequence). V was pared by 0 bases and J by 3 bases, with 4 bases of the junction left unmatched. CDR3 size: 16 residues. The CDR3 DNA reads TGTGCCAGTAGTATAGATCTCGGGACAGGGGGCTACGAGCAGTACTTC. Protein: CASSIDLGTGGYEQYF.

The genes are TRBV6-4 and TRBJ2-3, with 12 bases identical to TRBD2. Trimming cost V 3 bases and J 4 bases; bases outside gene matches: 2. CDR3 length: 15 residues. Germline V lookup: CDR1 MRHNA, CDR2 SNTAGT. Here the CDR3 reads CASSETSGGADTQYF. Written as DNA, the CDR3 is TGTGCCAGCAGTGAGACTAGCGGGGGCGCAGATACGCAGTATTTT.